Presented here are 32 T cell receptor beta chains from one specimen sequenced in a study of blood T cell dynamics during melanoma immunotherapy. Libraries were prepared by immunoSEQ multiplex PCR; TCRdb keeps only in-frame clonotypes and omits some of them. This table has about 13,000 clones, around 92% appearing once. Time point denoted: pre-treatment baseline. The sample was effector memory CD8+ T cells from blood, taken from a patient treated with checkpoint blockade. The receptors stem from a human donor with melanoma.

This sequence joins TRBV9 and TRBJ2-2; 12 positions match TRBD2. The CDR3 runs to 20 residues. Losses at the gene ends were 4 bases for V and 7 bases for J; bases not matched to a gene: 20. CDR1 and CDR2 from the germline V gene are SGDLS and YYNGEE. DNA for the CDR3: TGTGCCAGCAGCCCCGGTCATTATTCTAGCGGGAGGGCCGACGGCGGGGAGCTGTTTTTT. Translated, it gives CASSPGHYSSGRADGGELFF.

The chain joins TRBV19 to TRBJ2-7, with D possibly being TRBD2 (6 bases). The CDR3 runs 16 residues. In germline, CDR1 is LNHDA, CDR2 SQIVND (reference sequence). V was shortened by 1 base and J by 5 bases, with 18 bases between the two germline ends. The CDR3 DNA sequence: TGTGCCAGTAGTATAGTCGGGTGGCGGGGCTTAGACGAGCAGTACTTC. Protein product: CASSIVGWRGLDEQYF.

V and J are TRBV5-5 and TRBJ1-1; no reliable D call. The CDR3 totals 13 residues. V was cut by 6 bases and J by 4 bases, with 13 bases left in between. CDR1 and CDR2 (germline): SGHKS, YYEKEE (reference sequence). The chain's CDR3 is CASTFGVSTEAFF. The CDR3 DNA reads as TGTGCCAGCACCTTTGGGGTGAGCACTGAAGCTTTCTTT.

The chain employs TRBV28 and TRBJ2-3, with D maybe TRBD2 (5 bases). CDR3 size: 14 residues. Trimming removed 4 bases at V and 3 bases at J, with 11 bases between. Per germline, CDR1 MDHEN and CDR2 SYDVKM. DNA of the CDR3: TGTGCCAGCAGTTGGGGAGCCAGAACAGATACGCAGTATTTT. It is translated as CASSWGARTDTQYF.

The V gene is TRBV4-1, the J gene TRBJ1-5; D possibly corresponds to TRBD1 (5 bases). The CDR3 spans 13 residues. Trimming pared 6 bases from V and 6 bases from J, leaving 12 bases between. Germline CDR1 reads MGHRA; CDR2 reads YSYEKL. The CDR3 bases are TGCGCCAGCAGTCTCGGGGGAGGTCAGCCCCAGCATTTT. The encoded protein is CASSLGGGQPQHF.

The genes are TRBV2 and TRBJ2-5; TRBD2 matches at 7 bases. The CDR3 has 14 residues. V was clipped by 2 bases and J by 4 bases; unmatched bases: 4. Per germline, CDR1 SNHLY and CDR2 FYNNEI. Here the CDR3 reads CASSERAGAETQYF. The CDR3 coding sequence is TGTGCCAGCAGTGAAAGGGCGGGAGCAGAGACCCAGTACTTC.

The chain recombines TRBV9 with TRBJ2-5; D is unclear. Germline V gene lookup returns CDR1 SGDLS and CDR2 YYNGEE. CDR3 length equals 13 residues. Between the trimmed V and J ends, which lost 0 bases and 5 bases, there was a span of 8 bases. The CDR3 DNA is TGTGCCAGCAGCGTAGAGGAGTGGGAGACCCAGTACTTC. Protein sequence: CASSVEEWETQYF.

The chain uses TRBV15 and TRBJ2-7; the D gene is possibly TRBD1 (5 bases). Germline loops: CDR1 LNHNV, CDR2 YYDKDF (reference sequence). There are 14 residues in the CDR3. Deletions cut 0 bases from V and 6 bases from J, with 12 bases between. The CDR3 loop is CATSRDEWTIEQYF. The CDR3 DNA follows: TGTGCCACCAGCAGAGACGAGTGGACAATCGAGCAGTACTTC.

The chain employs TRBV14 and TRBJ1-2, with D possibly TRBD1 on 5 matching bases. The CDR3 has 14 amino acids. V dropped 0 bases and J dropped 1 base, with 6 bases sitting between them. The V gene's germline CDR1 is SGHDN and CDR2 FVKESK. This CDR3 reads CASSQDRDNYGYTF. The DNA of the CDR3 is TGTGCCAGCAGCCAAGACAGGGATAACTATGGCTACACCTTC.

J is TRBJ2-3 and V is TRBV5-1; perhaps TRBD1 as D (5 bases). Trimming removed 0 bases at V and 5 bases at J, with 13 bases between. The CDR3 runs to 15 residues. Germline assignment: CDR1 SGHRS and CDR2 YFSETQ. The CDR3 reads CASSLGGRAIDTQYF. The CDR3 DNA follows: TGCGCCAGCAGCTTGGGGGGCAGGGCCATAGATACGCAGTATTTT.

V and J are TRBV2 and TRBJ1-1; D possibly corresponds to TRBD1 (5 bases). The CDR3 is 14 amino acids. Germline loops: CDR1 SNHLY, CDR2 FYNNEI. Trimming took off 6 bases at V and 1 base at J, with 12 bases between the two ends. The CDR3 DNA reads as TGTGCCAGCAGGAATCAGGGTGGGAACACTGAAGCTTTCTTT. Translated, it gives CASRNQGGNTEAFF. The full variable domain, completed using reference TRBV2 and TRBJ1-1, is EPEVTQTPSHQVTQMGQEVILRCVPISNHLYFYWYRQILGQKVEFLVSFYNNEISEKSEIFDDQFSVERPDGSNFTLKIRSTKLEDSAMYFCASRNQGGNTEAFFGQGTRLTVV.

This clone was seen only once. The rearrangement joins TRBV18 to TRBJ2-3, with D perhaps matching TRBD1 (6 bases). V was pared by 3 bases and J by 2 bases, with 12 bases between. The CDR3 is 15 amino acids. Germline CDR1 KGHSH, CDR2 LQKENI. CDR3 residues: CASSPTGLFTDTQYF. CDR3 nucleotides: TGTGCCAGCTCACCCACAGGGTTGTTCACAGATACGCAGTATTTT. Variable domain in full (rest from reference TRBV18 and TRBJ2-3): NAGVMQNPRHLVRRRGQEARLRCSPMKGHSHVYWYRQLPEEGLKFMVYLQKENIIDESGMPKERFSAEFPKEGPSILRIQQVVRGDSAAYFCASSPTGLFTDTQYFGPGTRLTVL.

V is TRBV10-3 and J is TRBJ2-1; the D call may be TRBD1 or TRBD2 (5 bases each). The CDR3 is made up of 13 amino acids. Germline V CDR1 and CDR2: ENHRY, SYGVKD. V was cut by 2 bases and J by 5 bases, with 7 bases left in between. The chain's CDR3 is CAISEMGDNEQFF. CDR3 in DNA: TGTGCCATCAGTGAGATGGGGGACAATGAGCAGTTCTTC.

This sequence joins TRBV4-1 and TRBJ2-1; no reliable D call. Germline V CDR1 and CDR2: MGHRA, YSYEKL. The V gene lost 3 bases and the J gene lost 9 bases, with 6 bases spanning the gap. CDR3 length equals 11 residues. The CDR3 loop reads CASSHPPEQFF. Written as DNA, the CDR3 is TGCGCCAGCAGCCATCCACCTGAGCAGTTCTTC.

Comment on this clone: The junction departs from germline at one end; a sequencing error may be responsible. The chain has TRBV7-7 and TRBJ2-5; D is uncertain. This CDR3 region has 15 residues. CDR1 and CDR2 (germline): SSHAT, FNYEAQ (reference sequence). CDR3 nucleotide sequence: TGTGCTAGCAGCTTAAGTCAAGGCAGCCAAGAGACCCAGTACTTC. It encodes CASSLSQGSQETQYF. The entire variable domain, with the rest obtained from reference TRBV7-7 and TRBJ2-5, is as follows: GAGVSQSPRYKVTKRGQDVTLRCDPISSHATLYWYQQALGQGPEFLTYFNYEAQPDKSGLPSDRFSAERPEGSISTLTIQRTEQRDSAMYRCASSLSQGSQETQYFGPGTRLLVL.

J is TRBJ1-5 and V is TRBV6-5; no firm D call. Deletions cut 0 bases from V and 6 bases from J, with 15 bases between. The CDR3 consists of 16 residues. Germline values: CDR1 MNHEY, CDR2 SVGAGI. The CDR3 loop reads CASSYSEPGPGQPQHF. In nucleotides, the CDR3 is TGTGCCAGCAGTTACTCCGAGCCAGGACCGGGTCAGCCCCAGCATTTT.

CDR3 region: CASFEGTGELFF. In DNA form, the CDR3 reads TGTGCCAGCTTTGAGGGTACCGGGGAGCTGTTTTTT. The rearrangement links TRBV19 to TRBJ2-2; TRBD2 might be the D (5 bases). The CDR3 is 12 residues long. Germline assignment: CDR1 LNHDA and CDR2 SQIVND (reference sequence). V lost 9 bases and J lost 5, with 10 bases in between.

In nucleotides, the CDR3 is TGTGCCAGCAGTGACAGGGGATACACTGAAGCTTTCTTT. Translating gives CASSDRGYTEAFF. This rearrangement joins TRBV25-1 to TRBJ1-1; TRBD1 is a possible D gene (6 bases). The CDR3 loop spans 13 amino acids. Germline V lookup: CDR1 MGHDK, CDR2 SYGVNS. V was clipped by 3 bases and J by 3 bases, with 8 bases between them.

The CDR3 region has the DNA TGCGCCAGCAGCCAAGATGCCGGGGACGGGTCCTACGAGCAGTACTTC. Amino acid sequence: CASSQDAGDGSYEQYF. The gene calls are TRBV4-3 and TRBJ2-7; D could derive from TRBD1 or TRBD2 (5 bases each). Trimming took 0 bases from V and 1 from J, leaving 13 bases between them. CDR1 is LGHNA, CDR2 YSLEER, per germline. This CDR3 spans 16 amino acids.

In nucleotides, the CDR3 is TGTGCCAGCAGTGGGAGTTCCAGTGGGGGGCTAGCGGCATACGAGCAGTACTTC. It yields the protein CASSGSSSGGLAAYEQYF. The V and J genes are TRBV2 and TRBJ2-7; D is perhaps TRBD2 (7 bases). Looked up from germline, CDR1 is SNHLY and CDR2 is FYNNEI. The V end was cut by 4 bases, the J end by 4 bases, with 26 bases between. This CDR3 comprises 18 residues.

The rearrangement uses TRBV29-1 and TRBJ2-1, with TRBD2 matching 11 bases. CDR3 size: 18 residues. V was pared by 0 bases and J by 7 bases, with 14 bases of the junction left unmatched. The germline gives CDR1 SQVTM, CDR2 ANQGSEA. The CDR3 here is CSVEDTSGSPPVDNEQFF. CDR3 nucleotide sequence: TGCAGCGTTGAAGATACTAGCGGGAGCCCCCCTGTAGATAATGAGCAGTTCTTC.

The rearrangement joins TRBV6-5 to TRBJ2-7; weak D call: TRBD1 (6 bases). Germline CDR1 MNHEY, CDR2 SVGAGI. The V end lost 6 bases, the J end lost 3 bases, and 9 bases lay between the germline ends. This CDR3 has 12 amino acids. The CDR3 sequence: CASRGQRYEQYF. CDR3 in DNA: TGTGCCAGCAGAGGACAGCGCTACGAGCAGTACTTC.

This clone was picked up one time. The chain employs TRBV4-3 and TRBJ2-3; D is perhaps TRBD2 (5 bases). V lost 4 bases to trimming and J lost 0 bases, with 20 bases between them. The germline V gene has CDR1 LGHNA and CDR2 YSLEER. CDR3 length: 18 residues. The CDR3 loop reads CASSPFAGDSPSTDTQYF. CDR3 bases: TGCGCCAGCAGCCCTTTCGCGGGCGATTCACCTAGCACAGATACGCAGTATTTT.

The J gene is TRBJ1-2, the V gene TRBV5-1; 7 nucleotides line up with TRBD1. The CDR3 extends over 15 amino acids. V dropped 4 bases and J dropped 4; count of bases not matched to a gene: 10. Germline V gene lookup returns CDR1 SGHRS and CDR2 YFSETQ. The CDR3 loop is CASSAVTGDSYGYTF. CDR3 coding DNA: TGCGCCAGCAGCGCGGTGACCGGGGACAGCTATGGCTACACCTTC.

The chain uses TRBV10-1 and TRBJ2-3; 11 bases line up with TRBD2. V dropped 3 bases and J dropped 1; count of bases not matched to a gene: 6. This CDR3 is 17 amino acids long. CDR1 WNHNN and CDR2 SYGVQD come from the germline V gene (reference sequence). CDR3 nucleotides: TGCGCCAGCAGTGATCCACTAGCGGGAGATGGCACAGATACGCAGTATTTT. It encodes CASSDPLAGDGTDTQYF.

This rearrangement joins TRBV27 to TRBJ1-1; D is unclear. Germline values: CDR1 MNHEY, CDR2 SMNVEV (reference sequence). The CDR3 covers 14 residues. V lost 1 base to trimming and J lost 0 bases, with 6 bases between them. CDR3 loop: CASSLLGMNTEAFF. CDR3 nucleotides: TGTGCCAGCAGTTTATTGGGAATGAACACTGAAGCTTTCTTT.

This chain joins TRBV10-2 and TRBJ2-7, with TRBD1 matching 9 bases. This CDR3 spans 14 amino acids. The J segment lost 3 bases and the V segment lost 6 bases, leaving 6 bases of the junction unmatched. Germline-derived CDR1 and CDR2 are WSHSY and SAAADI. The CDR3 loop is CASRPDRGVYEQYF. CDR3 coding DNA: TGCGCCAGCAGACCCGACAGGGGGGTCTACGAGCAGTACTTC.

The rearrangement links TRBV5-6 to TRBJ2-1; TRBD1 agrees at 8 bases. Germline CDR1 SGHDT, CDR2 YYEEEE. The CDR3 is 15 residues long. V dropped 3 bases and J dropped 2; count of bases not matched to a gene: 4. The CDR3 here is CASSSDREAYNEQFF. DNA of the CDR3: TGTGCCAGCAGCTCGGACAGGGAGGCCTACAATGAGCAGTTCTTC.

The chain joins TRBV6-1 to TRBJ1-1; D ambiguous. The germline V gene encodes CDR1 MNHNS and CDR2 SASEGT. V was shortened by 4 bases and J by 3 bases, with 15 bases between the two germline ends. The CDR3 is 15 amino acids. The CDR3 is CASSGYMTPDTEAFF. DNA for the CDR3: TGTGCCAGCAGTGGGTACATGACTCCGGACACTGAAGCTTTCTTT.

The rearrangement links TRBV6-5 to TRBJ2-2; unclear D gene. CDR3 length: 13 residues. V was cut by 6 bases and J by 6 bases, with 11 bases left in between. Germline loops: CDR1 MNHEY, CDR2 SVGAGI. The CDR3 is CASSLQGPGELFF. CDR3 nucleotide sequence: TGTGCCAGCAGCTTACAAGGCCCCGGGGAGCTGTTTTTT.

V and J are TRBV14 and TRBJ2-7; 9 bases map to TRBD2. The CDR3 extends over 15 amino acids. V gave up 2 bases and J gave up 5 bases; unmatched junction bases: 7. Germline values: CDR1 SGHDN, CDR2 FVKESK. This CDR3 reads CASSQLSGRFNEQYF. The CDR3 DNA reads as TGTGCCAGCAGCCAACTCAGCGGGAGGTTCAACGAGCAGTACTTC.

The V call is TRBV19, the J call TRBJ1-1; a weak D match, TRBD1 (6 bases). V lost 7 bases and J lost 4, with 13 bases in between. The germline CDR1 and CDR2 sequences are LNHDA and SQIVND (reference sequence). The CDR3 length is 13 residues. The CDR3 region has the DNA TGTGCCAGTACCGCAGGGGTGGGCACTGAAGCTTTCTTT. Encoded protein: CASTAGVGTEAFF.